What follows is one TCR beta chain and its context. These data are taken from a study of cytomegalovirus exposure and HLA in healthy donors. Primers included in the PCR were 60 Vbeta and 13 Jbeta primers. This table comes from immunoSEQ multiplex PCR, and its TCRdb copy is limited to in-frame clones, with some not included. The table records 120,000 or so clones, 15% of them present only once. CDR1 and CDR2 (germline): MGHDK, SYGVNS. The CDR3 totals 15 residues. V was pared by 5 bases and J by 1 base, with 5 bases of the junction left unmatched. The J gene is TRBJ2-7, the V gene TRBV25-1, with 10 bases that match TRBD1. The specimen was PBMCs. The TCR sequence derives from a woman aged 18-29 years in good health and CMV-seronegative. The CDR3 sequence is CASSPGTGESYEQYF. The CDR3 DNA sequence: TGTGCCAGCAGTCCCGGGACAGGGGAGTCCTACGAGCAGTACTTC.